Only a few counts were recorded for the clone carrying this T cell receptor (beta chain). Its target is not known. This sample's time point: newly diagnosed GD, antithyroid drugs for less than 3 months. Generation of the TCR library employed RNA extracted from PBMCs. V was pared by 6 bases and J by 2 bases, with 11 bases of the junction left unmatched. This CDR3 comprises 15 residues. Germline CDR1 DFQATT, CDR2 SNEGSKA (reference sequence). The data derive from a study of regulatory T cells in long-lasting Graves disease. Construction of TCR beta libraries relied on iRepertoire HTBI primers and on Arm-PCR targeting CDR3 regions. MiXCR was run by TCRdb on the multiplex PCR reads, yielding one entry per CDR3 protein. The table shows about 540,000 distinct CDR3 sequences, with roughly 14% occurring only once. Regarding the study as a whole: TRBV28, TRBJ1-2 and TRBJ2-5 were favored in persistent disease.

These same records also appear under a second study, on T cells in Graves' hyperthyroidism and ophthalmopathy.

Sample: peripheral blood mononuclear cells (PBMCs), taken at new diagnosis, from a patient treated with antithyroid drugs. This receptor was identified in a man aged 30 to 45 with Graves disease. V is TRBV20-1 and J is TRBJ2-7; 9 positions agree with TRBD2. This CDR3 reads CSAPKVAGVPYEQYF. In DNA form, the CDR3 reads TGCAGTGCCCCGAAGGTAGCGGGAGTTCCCTACGAGCAGTACTTC.